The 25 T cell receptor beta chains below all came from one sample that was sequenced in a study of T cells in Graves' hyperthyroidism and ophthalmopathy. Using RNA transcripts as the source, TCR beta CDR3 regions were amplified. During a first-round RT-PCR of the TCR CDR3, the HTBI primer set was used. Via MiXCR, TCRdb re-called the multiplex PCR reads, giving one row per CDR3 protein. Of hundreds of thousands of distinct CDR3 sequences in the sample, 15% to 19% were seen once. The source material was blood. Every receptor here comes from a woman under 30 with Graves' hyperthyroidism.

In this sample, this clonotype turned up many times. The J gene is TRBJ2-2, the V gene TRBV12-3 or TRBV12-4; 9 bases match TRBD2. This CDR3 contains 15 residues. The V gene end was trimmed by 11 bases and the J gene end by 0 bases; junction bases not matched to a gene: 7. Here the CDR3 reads CAGFRLAANTGELFF. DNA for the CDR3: TGTGCCGGCTTCCGACTAGCGGCGAACACCGGGGAGCTGTTTTTT.

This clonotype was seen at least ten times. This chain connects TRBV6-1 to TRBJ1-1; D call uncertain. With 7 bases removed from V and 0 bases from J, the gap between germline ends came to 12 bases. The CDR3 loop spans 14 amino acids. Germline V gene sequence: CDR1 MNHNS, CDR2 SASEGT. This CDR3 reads CASKLSGLNTEAFF. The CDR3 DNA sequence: TGTGCCAGCAAACTAAGCGGACTGAACACTGAAGCTTTCTTT.

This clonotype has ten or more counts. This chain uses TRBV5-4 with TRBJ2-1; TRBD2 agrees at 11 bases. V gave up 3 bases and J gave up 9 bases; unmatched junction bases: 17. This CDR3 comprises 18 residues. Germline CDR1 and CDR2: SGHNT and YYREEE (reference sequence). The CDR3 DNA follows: TGTGCCAGCAGCTCCTACGCCTTTACTAGCGGGGGCTCAACTGAGCAGTTCTTC. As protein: CASSSYAFTSGGSTEQFF.

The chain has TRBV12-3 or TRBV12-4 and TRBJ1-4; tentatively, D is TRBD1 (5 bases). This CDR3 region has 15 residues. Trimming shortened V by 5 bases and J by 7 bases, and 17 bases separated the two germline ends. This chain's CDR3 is CASSPAEGYGEKLFF. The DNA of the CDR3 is TGTGCCAGCAGTCCCGCGGAGGGGTACGGTGAAAAACTGTTTTTT.

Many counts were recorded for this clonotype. CDR3 sequence reads: CASSVPLLAGGTDEQFF. In nucleotides, the CDR3 is TGTGCCAGCAGTGTACCCCTGCTGGCGGGGGGCACGGATGAGCAGTTCTTC. The chain recombines TRBV2 with TRBJ2-1; the match to TRBD2 covers 8 bases. Germline values: CDR1 SNHLY, CDR2 FYNNEI. J was trimmed by 8 bases and V by 4 bases; bases with no gene match: 16. The CDR3 covers 17 residues.

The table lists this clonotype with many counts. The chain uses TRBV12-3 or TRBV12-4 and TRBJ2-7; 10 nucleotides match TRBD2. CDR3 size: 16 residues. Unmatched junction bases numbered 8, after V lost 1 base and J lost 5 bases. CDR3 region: CASSLEGVGLADEQYF. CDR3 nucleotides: TGTGCCAGCAGTTTAGAGGGGGTTGGACTAGCGGACGAGCAGTACTTC.

The CDR3 protein is CASSVAGASGRNEQFF. The CDR3 nucleotides are TGTGCCAGCAGCGTAGCTGGGGCTAGCGGGCGAAATGAGCAGTTCTTC. This chain links TRBV9 with TRBJ2-1; 8 nucleotides agree with TRBD2. Per the germline V gene, CDR1 is SGDLS and CDR2 is YYNGEE. The CDR3 covers 16 residues. V gave up 0 bases and J gave up 7 bases; unmatched junction bases: 9. The full variable domain, completed using reference TRBV9 and TRBJ2-1, is DSGVTQTPKHLITATGQRVTLRCSPRSGDLSVYWYQQSLDQGLQFLIQYYNGEERAKGNILERFSAQQFPDLHSELNLSSLELGDSALYFCASSVAGASGRNEQFFGPGTRLTVL.

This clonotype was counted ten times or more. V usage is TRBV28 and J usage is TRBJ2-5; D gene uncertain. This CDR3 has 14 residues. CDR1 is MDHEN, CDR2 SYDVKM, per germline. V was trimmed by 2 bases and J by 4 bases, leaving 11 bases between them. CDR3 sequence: CASSLQRVPETQYF. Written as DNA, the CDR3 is TGTGCCAGCAGTTTACAACGGGTCCCAGAGACCCAGTACTTC.

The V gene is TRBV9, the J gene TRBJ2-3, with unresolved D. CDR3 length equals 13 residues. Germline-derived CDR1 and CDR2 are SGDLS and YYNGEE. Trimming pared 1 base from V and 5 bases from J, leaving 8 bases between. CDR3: CASSVHSEDTQYF. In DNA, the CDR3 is TGTGCCAGCAGCGTACATAGTGAAGATACGCAGTATTTT.

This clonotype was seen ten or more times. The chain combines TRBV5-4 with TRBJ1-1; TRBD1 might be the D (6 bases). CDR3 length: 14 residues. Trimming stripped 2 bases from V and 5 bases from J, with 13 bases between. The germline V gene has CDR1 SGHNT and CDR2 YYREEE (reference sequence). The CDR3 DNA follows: TGTGCCAGCAGCTTCCCGGACAGACGGACTGAAGCTTTCTTT. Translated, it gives CASSFPDRRTEAFF.

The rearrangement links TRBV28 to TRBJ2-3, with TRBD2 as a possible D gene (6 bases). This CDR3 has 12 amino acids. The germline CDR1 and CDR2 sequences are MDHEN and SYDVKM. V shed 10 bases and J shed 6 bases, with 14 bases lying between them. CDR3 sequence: CATGGASDTQYF. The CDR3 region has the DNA TGTGCCACCGGAGGGGCGTCGGATACGCAGTATTTT.

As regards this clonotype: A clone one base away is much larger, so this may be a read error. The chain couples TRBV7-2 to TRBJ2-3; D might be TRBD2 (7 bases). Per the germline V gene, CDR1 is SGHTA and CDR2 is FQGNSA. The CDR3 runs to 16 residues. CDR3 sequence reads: CAGSLSIGGAEDTQYF. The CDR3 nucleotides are TGTGCCGGCAGCTTATCTATAGGGGGGGCCGAAGATACGCAGTATTTT.

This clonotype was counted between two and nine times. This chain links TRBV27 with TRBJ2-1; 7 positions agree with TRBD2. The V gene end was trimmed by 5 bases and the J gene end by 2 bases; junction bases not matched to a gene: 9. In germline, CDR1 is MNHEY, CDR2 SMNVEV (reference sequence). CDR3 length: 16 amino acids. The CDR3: CASSLTRLATYNEQFF. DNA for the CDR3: TGTGCCAGCAGTCTTACCCGACTAGCTACCTACAATGAGCAGTTCTTC.

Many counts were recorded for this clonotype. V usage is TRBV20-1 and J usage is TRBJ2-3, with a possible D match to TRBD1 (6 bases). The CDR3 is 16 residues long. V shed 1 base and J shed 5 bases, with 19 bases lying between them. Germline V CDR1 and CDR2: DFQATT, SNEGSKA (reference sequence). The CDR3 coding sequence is TGCAGTGCTAGAGTACCTCCTACAGGGTGGAGAGATACGCAGTATTTT. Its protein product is CSARVPPTGWRDTQYF.

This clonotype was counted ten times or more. CDR3 sequence: CASSGMGGALTDTQYF. DNA of the CDR3: TGCGCCAGCAGCGGTATGGGGGGGGCGCTCACAGATACGCAGTATTTT. The J gene is TRBJ2-3, the V gene TRBV5-1; weak D call: TRBD2 (7 bases). Germline-derived CDR1 and CDR2 are SGHRS and YFSETQ. The CDR3 has 16 residues. V was clipped by 4 bases and J by 2 bases, with 17 bases between them.

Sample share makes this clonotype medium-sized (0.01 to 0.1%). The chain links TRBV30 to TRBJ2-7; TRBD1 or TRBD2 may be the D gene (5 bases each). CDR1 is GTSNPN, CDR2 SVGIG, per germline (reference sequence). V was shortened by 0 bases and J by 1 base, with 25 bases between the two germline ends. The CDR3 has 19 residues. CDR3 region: CAWSVGTSGTVLWSYEQYF. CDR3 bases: TGTGCCTGGAGTGTAGGGACCTCCGGGACGGTGTTGTGGTCCTACGAGCAGTACTTC.

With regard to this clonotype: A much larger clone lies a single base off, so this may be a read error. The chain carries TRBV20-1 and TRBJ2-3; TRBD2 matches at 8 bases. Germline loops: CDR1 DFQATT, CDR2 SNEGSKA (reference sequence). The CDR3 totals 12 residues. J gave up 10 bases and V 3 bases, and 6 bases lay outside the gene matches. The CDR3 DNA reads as TGCAGTGCTAGCGACGGGACTAGGGCGCAGTATTTT. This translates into CSASDGTRAQYF.

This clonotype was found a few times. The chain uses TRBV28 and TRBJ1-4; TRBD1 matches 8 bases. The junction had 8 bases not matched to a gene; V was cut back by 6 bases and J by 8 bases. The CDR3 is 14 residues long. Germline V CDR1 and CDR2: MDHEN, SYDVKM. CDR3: CASRPGGAREKLFF. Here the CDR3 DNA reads TGTGCCAGCAGGCCAGGGGGCGCGAGGGAAAAACTGTTTTTT.

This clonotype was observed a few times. The CDR3 spells CASTPPMGGNYGYTF. For the CDR3, the DNA is TGCGCCAGCACCCCTCCGATGGGGGGAAACTATGGCTACACCTTC. The gene calls are TRBV5-1 and TRBJ1-2; possible D gene TRBD1, 5 bases. Germline assignment: CDR1 SGHRS and CDR2 YFSETQ. The CDR3 totals 15 residues. Trimming cost V 6 bases and J 2 bases, with 17 bases left between them.

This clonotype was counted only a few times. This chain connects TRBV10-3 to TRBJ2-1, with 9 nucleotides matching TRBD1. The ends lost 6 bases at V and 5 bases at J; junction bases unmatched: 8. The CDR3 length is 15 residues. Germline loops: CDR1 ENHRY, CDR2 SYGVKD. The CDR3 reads CAISPTGGVHNEQFF. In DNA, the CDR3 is TGTGCCATCAGCCCTACAGGGGGCGTCCACAATGAGCAGTTCTTC.

CDR3 loop: CASREQGARNQPQHF. As DNA, the CDR3 is TGTGCCAGTAGGGAACAGGGGGCGCGCAATCAGCCCCAGCATTTT. J is TRBJ1-5 and V is TRBV19; 9 nucleotides align to TRBD1. The length of the CDR3 is 15 residues. With V trimmed by 6 bases and J by 2 bases, 5 bases remained unmatched. Germline CDR1 is LNHDA and CDR2 is SQIVND (reference sequence).

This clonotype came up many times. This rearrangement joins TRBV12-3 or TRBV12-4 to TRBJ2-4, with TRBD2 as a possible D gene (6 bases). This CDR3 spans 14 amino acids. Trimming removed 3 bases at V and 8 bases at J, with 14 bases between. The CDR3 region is CASSFESSADIQYF. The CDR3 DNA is TGTGCCAGCAGTTTTGAGTCTAGCGCAGACATTCAGTACTTC.

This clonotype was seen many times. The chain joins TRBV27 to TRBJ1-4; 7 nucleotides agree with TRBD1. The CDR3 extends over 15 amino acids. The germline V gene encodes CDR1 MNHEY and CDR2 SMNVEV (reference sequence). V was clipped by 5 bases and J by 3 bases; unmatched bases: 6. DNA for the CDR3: TGTGCCAGCAGTAAAGACAGGGACCCTAATGAAAAACTGTTTTTT. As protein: CASSKDRDPNEKLFF.

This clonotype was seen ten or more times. In nucleotides, the CDR3 is TGCGCCAGCAGCCACTTCACCCCAGATACGCAGTATTTT. It codes for CASSHFTPDTQYF. V and J are TRBV5-1 and TRBJ2-3; D not certain. CDR3 length: 13 residues. CDR1 is SGHRS and CDR2 is YFSETQ in the germline V gene. Trimming shortened V by 4 bases and J by 4 bases, and 10 bases separated the two germline ends. The complete variable domain, with remaining parts taken from reference TRBV5-1 and TRBJ2-3, reads KAGVTQTPRYLIKTRGQQVTLSCSPISGHRSVSWYQQTPGQGLQFLFEYFSETQRNKGNFPGRFSGRQFSNSRSEMNVSTLELGDSALYLCASSHFTPDTQYFGPGTRLTVL.

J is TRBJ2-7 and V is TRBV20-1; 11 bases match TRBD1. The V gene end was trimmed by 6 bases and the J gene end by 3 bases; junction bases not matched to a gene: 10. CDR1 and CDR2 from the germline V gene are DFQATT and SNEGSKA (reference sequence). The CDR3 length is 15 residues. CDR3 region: CSAPYPGTGGYEQYF. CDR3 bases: TGCAGTGCCCCGTACCCCGGGACAGGGGGCTACGAGCAGTACTTC.